This T cell receptor (beta chain) was identified during a study of CD8+CD57+ T cells in acquired aplastic anemia. Study context: On average, sorted CD4+ and CD8+ cells gave 3.2 ug of DNA. Overall study findings and caveats: Overlapping CD8+ CDR3 repertoires of patients and controls contained approximately 29 shared sequences.

This clonotype was recorded many times. What it binds is not known. Genomic DNA served as template for TCR beta VDJ and CDR3 profiling. TCRdb recomputed calls from the reads with MiXCR, one row per CDR3 protein. Counted here are 150,000 to 200,000 distinct CDR3 sequences, around 65% occurring once; the ten biggest clones make up about half. From germline, CDR1 is SGHNT and CDR2 YYREEE (reference sequence). Germline trimming cut 2 bases from V and 5 bases from J; bases unmatched to any gene: 13. CDR3 length: 19 residues. This receptor was taken from a human donor with severe aplastic anemia or a healthy control (not recorded which). Sequenced material: sorted CD4+, CD8+, or CD8+CD57+ T cells (not recorded which) from PBMCs. The gene calls are TRBV5-4 and TRBJ2-1, with 13 nucleotides matching TRBD2. The CDR3 loop is CASSLPPGLAGMGNNEQFF. CDR3 coding DNA: TGTGCCAGCAGCTTACCTCCGGGACTAGCGGGGATGGGTAACAATGAGCAGTTCTTC.